In this sample, the clone carrying this T cell receptor (beta chain) turned up a few times. Its matching antigen is unknown. In germline, CDR1 is DFQATT, CDR2 SNEGSKA (reference sequence). The V end lost 0 bases, the J end lost 1 base, and 9 bases lay between the germline ends. The CDR3 loop spans 15 amino acids. This record belongs to a study of T-cell reconstitution after alpha-beta-depleted transplantation in children. The library targeted TCRbeta and was prepared with unique molecular identifiers. TCRdb re-called the PCR reads through MiXCR, storing one row per CDR3 protein. In the table there are 500,000 to 650,000 distinct CDR3 sequences, roughly 13% of which are singletons. Study conclusions and caveats: The origin of high day-60 TCRbeta diversity in some patients lay in surviving recipient T cells and thymic progenitors. By about two months after transplant, alpha-beta T cells reportedly arose from several hundred graft clones that had expanded. One year post-transplant, T-cell counts and diversity were largely derived from T cells produced anew.

This TCR came from a male patient aged 5 to 17 who had a stem cell transplant for acute myeloid leukemia, so the T cells may come from the graft donor. The chain links TRBV20-1 to TRBJ2-2; no reliable D call. Sequenced here: PBMCs, mostly from graft donor cells, sampled 360 days after TCRalphabeta/CD19-depleted stem cell transplant. The DNA for the CDR3 is TGCAGTGCTAGAGATTGGTCCCAGAACACCGGGGAGCTGTTTTTT. This gives the protein CSARDWSQNTGELFF.